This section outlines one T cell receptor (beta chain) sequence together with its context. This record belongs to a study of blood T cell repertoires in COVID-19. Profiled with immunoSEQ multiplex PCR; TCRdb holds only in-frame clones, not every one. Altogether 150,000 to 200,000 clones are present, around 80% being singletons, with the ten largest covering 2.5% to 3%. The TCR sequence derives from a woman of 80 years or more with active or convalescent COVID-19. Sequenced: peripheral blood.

CDR3 nucleotides: TGTGCCAGCAGCCAAGAGTTGTCAGGTTCGCCCCTCCACTTT. Translating it yields CASSQELSGSPLHF. V is TRBV3-1 (or the pseudogene TRBV3-2) and J is TRBJ1-6; D not resolved. This CDR3 spans 14 amino acids. The germline V and J ends were trimmed by 0 bases and 13 bases, with 13 bases remaining between them. Germline V gives CDR1 LGHDT, CDR2 YNNKEL (reference sequence).